Below are 10 T cell receptor beta chains sequenced from a single sample in a study of blood T cell repertoires in COVID-19. The assay was immunoSEQ multiplex PCR, and TCRdb's table has in-frame clones only and misses some. The sample records some 150,000 clones, about 86% being singletons. Specimen: peripheral blood. All receptors come from a man aged 18 to 29 with active or convalescent COVID-19.

The chain joins TRBV27 to TRBJ1-3; D remains unclear. Trimming took 3 bases from V and 0 from J, leaving 6 bases between them. The V gene's germline CDR1 is MNHEY and CDR2 SMNVEV (reference sequence). CDR3 length equals 14 residues. The CDR3 DNA reads TGTGCCAGCAGTTTTTCTAACTCTGGAAACACCATATATTTT. Its translation: CASSFSNSGNTIYF.

The J gene is TRBJ2-2, the V gene TRBV3-1 (or the pseudogene TRBV3-2); D remains unclear. The CDR3 is 19 residues long. The germline V and J ends were trimmed by 0 bases and 4 bases, with 21 bases remaining between them. The germline V gene encodes CDR1 LGHDT and CDR2 YNNKEL (reference sequence). The chain's CDR3 is CASSQDLALISLRTGELFF. CDR3 nucleotides: TGTGCCAGCAGCCAAGATCTCGCCCTAATATCTCTCCGCACCGGGGAGCTGTTTTTT.

The chain has TRBV3-1 (or the pseudogene TRBV3-2) and TRBJ1-6; 10 bases are a match to TRBD1. With V trimmed by 1 base and J by 9 bases, 9 bases remained unmatched. The germline CDR1 and CDR2 sequences are LGHDT and YNNKEL (reference sequence). CDR3 length: 17 amino acids. The CDR3 is CASSQVAGQGPGSPLHF. The CDR3 DNA follows: TGTGCCAGCAGCCAAGTCGCGGGACAGGGGCCGGGTTCACCCCTCCACTTT.

The rearrangement uses TRBV6-5 and TRBJ1-4; D may be TRBD1 (5 bases). This CDR3 is built from 15 residues. V was trimmed by 5 bases and J by 0 bases, leaving 10 bases between them. From germline, CDR1 is MNHEY and CDR2 SVGAGI. DNA of the CDR3: TGTGCCAGCAGTCCCGGACATCCAACTAATGAAAAACTGTTTTTT. This gives the protein CASSPGHPTNEKLFF.

The rearrangement links TRBV27 to TRBJ1-5, with TRBD1 matching over 11 bases. This CDR3 has 17 amino acids. Germline lookup yields CDR1 MNHEY and CDR2 SMNVEV (reference sequence). Trimming took 1 base from V and 0 from J; bases not matched to a gene: 2. Here the CDR3 reads CASSLYGTGGSNQPQHF. Written as DNA, the CDR3 is TGTGCCAGCAGTTTATACGGGACAGGGGGTAGCAATCAGCCCCAGCATTTT.

This CDR3 is CASSSTDRGTEAFF. The CDR3 coding sequence is TGTGCCAGCAGTTCAACAGACAGGGGGACTGAAGCTTTCTTT. The chain combines TRBV28 with TRBJ1-1; 9 bases match TRBD1. CDR3 length: 14 residues. Germline CDR1 and CDR2: MDHEN and SYDVKM. The V and J ends lost 4 bases and 5 bases, in that order; junction bases with no gene match: 5.

The J gene is TRBJ1-5, the V gene TRBV6-5; D may be TRBD1 (5 bases). Germline V gives CDR1 MNHEY, CDR2 SVGAGI. V lost 7 bases and J lost 2, with 12 bases in between. The length of the CDR3 is 14 residues. CDR3 bases: TGTGCCAGCAAGCCAGGGTCGGGCAATCAGCCCCAGCATTTT. It specifies CASKPGSGNQPQHF.

The chain employs TRBV10-3 and TRBJ1-6, with 9 bases matching TRBD1. This CDR3 region has 15 residues. V trimming: 2 bases; J trimming: 8 bases; junction bases outside the gene matches: 4. The germline V gene encodes CDR1 ENHRY and CDR2 SYGVKD. CDR3 loop: CAISETGGEDSPLHF. CDR3 nucleotides: TGTGCCATCAGTGAGACAGGGGGCGAAGATTCACCCCTCCACTTT.

The chain couples TRBV2 to TRBJ1-5; 10 bases match TRBD1. The CDR3 sequence is 14 residues long. Germline CDR1 SNHLY, CDR2 FYNNEI. Trimming removed 7 bases from V and 4 bases from J; junction bases left unmatched: 4. CDR3 protein: CASIGTGANQPQHF. Written as DNA, the CDR3 is TGTGCCAGCATAGGGACAGGGGCGAATCAGCCCCAGCATTTT.

This chain joins TRBV10-3 and TRBJ1-6, with D unclear. Germline-derived CDR1 and CDR2 are ENHRY and SYGVKD. V was shortened by 2 bases and J by 7 bases, with 9 bases between the two germline ends. The CDR3 extends over 14 amino acids. The chain's CDR3 is CAISEPGLNSPLHF. DNA for the CDR3: TGTGCCATCAGTGAGCCGGGTCTAAATTCACCCCTCCACTTT.